What follows are 19 T cell receptor beta chains derived from one specimen sequenced in a study of T cells in Graves' hyperthyroidism and ophthalmopathy (dated by TCRdb to between 2019 and 2020). Preparation of the library involved multiplex PCR. Sequencing instrument: Illumina HiSeq 2000. The TCR beta CDR3 regions were amplified from the RNA transcripts. A first-round RT-PCR of the TCR CDR3 used the HTBI primer set with the Qiagen OneStep RT-PCR kit. The public reads were reanalyzed by TCRdb: fastp trimming at Q25, MiXCR alignment, in-frame beta chains only. Every distinct CDR3 protein forms one entry, paired with its most common genes and DNA. In all, the sample holds hundreds of thousands of distinct CDR3 sequences, and around 15% of those were seen once. The top ten clonotypes cover 12% of the sample. Input material: blood. The receptors derive from a woman aged 50 to 65 with Graves' ophthalmopathy.

The V gene is TRBV13, the J gene TRBJ1-3, with a possible D match to TRBD1 (5 bases). This CDR3 is 17 amino acids long. Germline V gene data show CDR1 as PRHDT and CDR2 as FYEKMQ (reference sequence). Between the trimmed V and J ends, which lost 5 bases and 0 bases, there was a span of 17 bases. CDR3 in DNA: TGTGCCAGCAGCGCCACCTTTGAGGGGAGCTCTGGAAACACCATATATTTT. Translated, it gives CASSATFEGSSGNTIYF.

This chain links TRBV20-1 with TRBJ2-7, with D perhaps TRBD1 or TRBD2 (5 bases each). CDR3 size: 15 residues. Germline CDR1 reads DFQATT; CDR2 reads SNEGSKA (reference sequence). Trimming cost V 6 bases and J 3 bases, with 21 bases left between them. This CDR3 is CSAWMRPGTHYEQYF. CDR3 DNA sequence: TGCAGTGCCTGGATGAGGCCAGGGACCCACTACGAGCAGTACTTC.

The table lists this clonotype with many counts. V usage is TRBV6-2 or TRBV6-3 and J usage is TRBJ1-2, with TRBD1 matching 9 bases. J gave up 4 bases and V 4 bases, and 10 bases lay outside the gene matches. Germline CDR1 and CDR2: MNHEY and SVGEGT. The CDR3 covers 16 residues. The DNA for the CDR3 is TGTGCCAGCAGTTTTACAACCGGACAGGGGAGCTATGGCTACACCTTC. Translation gives CASSFTTGQGSYGYTF.

This clonotype was counted a few times. The V and J genes are TRBV5-1 and TRBJ1-2; D is unresolved. Germline CDR1 reads SGHRS; CDR2 reads YFSETQ. The CDR3 is 13 amino acids. The V gene lost 3 bases and the J gene lost 4 bases, with 10 bases spanning the gap. The CDR3 is CASSYQSAYGYTF. The CDR3 DNA sequence: TGCGCCAGCAGCTACCAAAGTGCCTATGGCTACACCTTC.

A note on this clonotype: An end of the junction does not agree with germline; a read error may underlie this. The chain employs TRBV18 and TRBJ1-1; D possibly corresponds to TRBD1 (6 bases). Germline V gene lookup returns CDR1 KGHSH and CDR2 LQKENI. The CDR3 contains 13 residues. The CDR3 here is CAGSQGRNTEAFF. In DNA, the CDR3 is TGTGCCGGCTCACAGGGAAGGAACACTGAAGCTTTCTTT. Based on the CDR3 plus reference TRBV18 and TRBJ1-1, the full variable domain is NAGVMQNPRHLVRRRGQEARLRCSPMKGHSHVYWYRQLPEEGLKFMVYLQKENIIDESGMPKERFSAEFPKEGPSILRIQQVVRGDSAAYFCAGSQGRNTEAFFGQGTRLTVV.

The CDR3 coding sequence is TGTGCCAGCAGCCAACCCCCGGGACAGCCTAACCCCTCTGGAAACACCATATATTTT. This codes for CASSQPPGQPNPSGNTIYF. The chain couples TRBV3-1 to TRBJ1-3; 7 nucleotides match TRBD1. V shed 2 bases, J shed 0 bases, and the junction held 13 bases outside the gene matches. This CDR3 comprises 19 residues. The germline V gene has CDR1 LGHDT and CDR2 YNNKEL (reference sequence).

This clonotype was recorded at least ten times. The chain couples TRBV12-3 or TRBV12-4 to TRBJ2-1, with 10 nucleotides matching TRBD2. V lost 3 bases to trimming and J lost 11 bases; unmatched junction nucleotides: 16. The CDR3 is made up of 17 amino acids. CDR3 sequence (DNA): TGTGCCAGCAGTTTGTTCCCCGACAAAGCTAGCGGGGGTAAGCAGTTCTTC. Translating it yields CASSLFPDKASGGKQFF.

The chain uses TRBV19 and TRBJ2-3, with 7 bases matching TRBD1. This CDR3 region has 16 residues. V lost 5 bases, J lost 2 bases, and 10 bases stayed unmatched. Germline CDR1 reads LNHDA; CDR2 reads SQIVND (reference sequence). CDR3 sequence reads: CASSSPGTDSTDTQYF. The DNA of the CDR3 is TGTGCCAGTAGTTCGCCCGGGACAGACTCCACAGATACGCAGTATTTT.

At least ten counts were recorded for this clonotype. This chain uses TRBV2 with TRBJ2-7; TRBD2 aligns across 8 bases. The CDR3 consists of 16 residues. The germline gives CDR1 SNHLY, CDR2 FYNNEI. J lost 0 bases, V lost 6 bases, and 10 bases had no gene match. The CDR3 reads CASSSPLAAYSYEQYF. The CDR3 DNA reads as TGTGCCAGCAGCTCACCACTAGCGGCCTACTCCTACGAGCAGTACTTC. Based on the CDR3 plus reference TRBV2 and TRBJ2-7, the full variable domain is EPEVTQTPSHQVTQMGQEVILRCVPISNHLYFYWYRQILGQKVEFLVSFYNNEISEKSEIFDDQFSVERPDGSNFTLKIRSTKLEDSAMYFCASSSPLAAYSYEQYFGPGTRLTVT.

This clonotype has ten or more counts. This chain uses TRBV5-4 with TRBJ2-7; D remains unclear. The V gene lost 3 bases and the J gene lost 6 bases, with 10 bases spanning the gap. The CDR3 sequence is 12 residues long. Germline-derived CDR1 and CDR2 are SGHNT and YYREEE (reference sequence). The CDR3 coding sequence is TGTGCCAGCAGCTCTATCCCCGGCGAGCAGTACTTC. This sequence encodes CASSSIPGEQYF.

This clonotype was seen a handful of times. This chain connects TRBV29-1 to TRBJ2-1; TRBD1 matches 7 bases. CDR1 and CDR2 from the germline V gene are SQVTM and ANQGSEA. The CDR3 is 11 amino acids. Here the CDR3 reads CSDRTGALQFF. The CDR3, as DNA: TGCAGTGATAGGACAGGAGCATTGCAGTTCTTC.

In this sample, this clonotype turned up many times. The chain joins TRBV5-1 to TRBJ2-7; TRBD1 might be the D (8 bases). The CDR3 loop spans 16 amino acids. Trimming shortened V by 1 base and J by 7 bases, and 21 bases separated the two germline ends. Germline V gives CDR1 SGHRS, CDR2 YFSETQ. In DNA, the CDR3 is TGCGCCAGCAGCTTGCCCGGGGGGACAGGAATACGAGAGCAGTACTTC. This encodes CASSLPGGTGIREQYF.

This clonotype was counted ten times or more. V gene TRBV12-3 or TRBV12-4 combines with J gene TRBJ1-2; D unclear. V lost 1 base and J 0 bases, leaving 9 bases between the germline ends. This CDR3 region has 15 residues. Here the CDR3 reads CASSLVQLANYGYTF. CDR3 in DNA: TGTGCCAGCAGTTTAGTACAGCTAGCTAACTATGGCTACACCTTC.

At least ten counts were recorded for this clonotype. CDR3 bases: TGTGCCAGCCGTAGTACGATCAGTCCAGATACGCAGTATTTT. Its protein is CASRSTISPDTQYF. The V call is TRBV11-2, the J call TRBJ2-3; no firm D call. This CDR3 has 14 residues. V was pared by 8 bases and J by 4 bases, with 16 bases between. Germline CDR1 reads SGHAT; CDR2 reads FQNNGV.

This clonotype has more than one count but fewer than ten. V and J are TRBV24-1 and TRBJ1-2, with TRBD1 identical over 7 bases. The CDR3 spans 15 residues. CDR1 and CDR2 from the germline V gene are KGHDR and SFDVKD. J gave up 7 bases and V 3 bases, and 10 bases lay outside the gene matches. The CDR3 region has the DNA TGTGCCACCAGTGATACCCGACAGGGAAACCGTGGCTACACCTTC. Protein sequence: CATSDTRQGNRGYTF.

This clonotype was detected a few times. This sequence joins TRBV29-1 and TRBJ2-6; 7 bases align to TRBD2. Germline assignment: CDR1 SQVTM and CDR2 ANQGSEA. The CDR3 extends over 18 amino acids. Trimming at V came to 0 bases and at J to 0 bases, leaving 8 bases not matched to a gene. The CDR3 reads CSVEEAPSGGSGANVLTF. The DNA of the CDR3 is TGCAGCGTTGAAGAGGCCCCTAGCGGAGGCTCTGGGGCCAACGTCCTGACTTTC.

This clonotype was observed many times. V and J are TRBV7-9 and TRBJ2-1, with 8 positions matching TRBD2. The trim removed 2 bases at V and 6 bases at J, leaving 12 bases unmatched. Germline values: CDR1 SEHNR, CDR2 FQNEAQ (reference sequence). CDR3 length: 17 residues. The CDR3 spells CASSLFSGIVGPNEQFF. The CDR3 DNA sequence: TGTGCCAGCAGCTTATTTAGCGGGATCGTAGGGCCCAATGAGCAGTTCTTC.

This clonotype was seen ten or more times. This rearrangement joins TRBV11-2 to TRBJ1-1; unclear D gene. Germline V CDR1 and CDR2: SGHAT, FQNNGV. The CDR3 sequence is 13 residues long. Trimming stripped 5 bases from V and 10 bases from J, with 17 bases between. Here the CDR3 reads CASSLAGSVGAFF. The CDR3, as DNA: TGTGCCAGCAGCCTTGCGGGGTCCGTAGGAGCTTTCTTT. The variable domain in full, completed from reference TRBV11-2 and TRBJ1-1, reads EAGVAQSPRYKIIEKRQSVAFWCNPISGHATLYWYQQILGQGPKLLIQFQNNGVVDDSQLPKDRFSAERLKGVDSTLKIQPAKLEDSAVYLCASSLAGSVGAFFGQGTRLTVV.

This clonotype was counted ten times or more. The junction differs from germline at one of its ends, possibly a read error. V usage is TRBV7-2 and J usage is TRBJ2-7, with 12 positions matching TRBD1. Germline CDR1 and CDR2: SGHTA and FQGNSA. This CDR3 has 15 amino acids. The CDR3 DNA follows: TGCGCCAGCAGCTTGGGGACAGGGGGCGCGGGAGAGCAGTACTTC. Translated, it gives CASSLGTGGAGEQYF.